The present entry profiles one TCR beta chain with its context. Its antigen is currently unknown. Only in-frame clones appear in the TCRdb table, and some are missing; sequencing was by immunoSEQ multiplex PCR. The profile shows 270,000 or so clones, 76% of them singletons. This record comes from a study of cytotoxic CD8 clonotypes in ibrutinib-treated CLL. Turning to the study itself: The study included about a dozen relapsed/refractory and about 16 treatment-naive patients; roughly 18 had IGHV unmutated disease. Response samples were obtained once patients had received a median around 12 months of treatment, range 6 to 36. Study outcomes and limitations: In comparison with age-matched healthy donors, baseline clonality was higher and tracked circulating CD8+ T-cell counts.

V lost 4 bases, J lost 6 bases, and 7 bases stayed unmatched. Looked up from germline, CDR1 is SQVTM and CDR2 is ANQGSEA. This CDR3 has 14 amino acids. PBMCs that had been cryopreserved were the source of 2 to 2.5 micrograms of genomic DNA for TCR beta libraries. This clonotype was sampled from a human donor with chronic lymphocytic leukemia. The material sequenced was PBMCs, taken at disease progression, from a patient treated with ibrutinib. The chain uses TRBV29-1 and TRBJ2-3; 10 bases align to TRBD2. DNA for the CDR3: TGCAGCGTTGCTGAGCGGGGGGGCAAGGATACGCAGTATTTT. As protein: CSVAERGGKDTQYF.